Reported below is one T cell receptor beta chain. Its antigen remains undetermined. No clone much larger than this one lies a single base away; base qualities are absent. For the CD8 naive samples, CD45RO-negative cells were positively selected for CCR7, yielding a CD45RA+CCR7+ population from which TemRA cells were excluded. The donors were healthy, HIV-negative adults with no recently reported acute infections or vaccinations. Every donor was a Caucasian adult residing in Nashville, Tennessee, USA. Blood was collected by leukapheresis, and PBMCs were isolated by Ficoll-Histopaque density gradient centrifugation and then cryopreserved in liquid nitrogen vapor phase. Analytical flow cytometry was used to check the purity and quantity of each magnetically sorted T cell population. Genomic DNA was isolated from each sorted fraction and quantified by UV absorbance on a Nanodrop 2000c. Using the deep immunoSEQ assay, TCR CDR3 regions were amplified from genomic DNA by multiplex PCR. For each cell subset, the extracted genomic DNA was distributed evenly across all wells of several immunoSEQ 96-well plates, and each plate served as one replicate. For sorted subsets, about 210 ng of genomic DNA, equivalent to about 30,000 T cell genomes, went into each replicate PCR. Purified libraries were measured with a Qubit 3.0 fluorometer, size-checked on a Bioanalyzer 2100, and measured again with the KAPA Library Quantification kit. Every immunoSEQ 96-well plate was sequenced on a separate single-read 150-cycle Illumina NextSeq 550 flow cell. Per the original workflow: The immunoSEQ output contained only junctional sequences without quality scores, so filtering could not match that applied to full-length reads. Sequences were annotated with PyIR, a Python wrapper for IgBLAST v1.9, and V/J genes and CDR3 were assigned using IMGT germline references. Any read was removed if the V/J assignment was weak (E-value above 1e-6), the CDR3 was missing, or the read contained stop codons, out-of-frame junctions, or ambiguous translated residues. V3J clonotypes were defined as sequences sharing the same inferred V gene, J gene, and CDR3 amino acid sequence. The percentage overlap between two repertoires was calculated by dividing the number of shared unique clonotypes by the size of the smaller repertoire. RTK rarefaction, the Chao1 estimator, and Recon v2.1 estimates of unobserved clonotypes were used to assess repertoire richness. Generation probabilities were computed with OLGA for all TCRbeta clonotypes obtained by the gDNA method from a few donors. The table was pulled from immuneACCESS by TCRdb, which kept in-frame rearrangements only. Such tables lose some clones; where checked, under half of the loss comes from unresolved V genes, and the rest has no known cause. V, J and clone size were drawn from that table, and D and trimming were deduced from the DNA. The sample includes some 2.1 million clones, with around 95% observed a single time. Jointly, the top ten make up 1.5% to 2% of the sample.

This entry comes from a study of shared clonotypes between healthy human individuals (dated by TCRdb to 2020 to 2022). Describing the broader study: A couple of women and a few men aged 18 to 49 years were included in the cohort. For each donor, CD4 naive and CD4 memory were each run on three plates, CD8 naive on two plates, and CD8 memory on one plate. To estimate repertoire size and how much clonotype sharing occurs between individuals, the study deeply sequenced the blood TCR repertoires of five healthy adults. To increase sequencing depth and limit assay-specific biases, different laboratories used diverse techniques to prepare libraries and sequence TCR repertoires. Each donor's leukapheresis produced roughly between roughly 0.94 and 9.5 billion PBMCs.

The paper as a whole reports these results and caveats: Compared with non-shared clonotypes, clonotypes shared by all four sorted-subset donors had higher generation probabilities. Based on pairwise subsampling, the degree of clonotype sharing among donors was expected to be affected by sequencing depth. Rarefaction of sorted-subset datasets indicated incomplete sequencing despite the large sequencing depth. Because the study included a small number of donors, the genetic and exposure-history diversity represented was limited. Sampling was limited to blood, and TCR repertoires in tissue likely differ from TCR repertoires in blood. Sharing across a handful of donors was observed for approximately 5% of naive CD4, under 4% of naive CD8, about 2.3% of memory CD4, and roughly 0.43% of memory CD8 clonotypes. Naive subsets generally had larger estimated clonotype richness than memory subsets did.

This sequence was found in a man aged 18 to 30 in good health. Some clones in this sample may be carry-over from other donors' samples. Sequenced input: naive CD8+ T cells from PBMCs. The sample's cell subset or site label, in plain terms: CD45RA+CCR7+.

The CDR3 reads CASSLGRGQPQHF. The DNA sequence is TGTGCCAGCAGCTTAGGCAGGGGACAGCCCCAGCATTTT. The chain was built from TRBV5-5 and TRBJ1-5; TRBD1 is perhaps the D gene, given 6 matching bases. Inclusive of the bounding cysteine and phenylalanine, the CDR3 is 13 residues long. This entry keeps only the CDR3 DNA: 39 bases, framed from base 1. A distance of 10 bases separates the germline ends of V and J, which lose 2 bases and 7 bases respectively. In the germline V gene (reference sequence), CDR1 corresponds to SGHKS and CDR2 to YYEKEE.